This is a list of T cell receptor beta chains from one sample in a study of blood T cell repertoires in COVID-19. TCRdb's copy holds only in-frame clones and misses some; the assay was immunoSEQ multiplex PCR. The sample lists roughly 100,000 clones, approximately 78% occurring once. The specimen sequenced was peripheral blood. Receptor source: a man in his fifties or sixties with active or convalescent COVID-19. Each CDR3 is given with its conserved first and last residue. The D gene is left open where the match is weak. A row's size may be missing; if present it is once, few, many or a size class.

v_call: TRBV2
d_call: .
j_call: TRBJ1-1
clone_size: few
cdr3_nt: TGTGCCAGCACCGGACACCCGAACACTGAAGCTTTCTTT
cdr3_aa: CASTGHPNTEAFF

v_call: TRBV5-1
d_call: TRBD1
j_call: TRBJ2-6
clone_size: .
cdr3_nt: TGCGCCAGCAGCATACAGGGGGCCCAATCTGGGGCCAACGTCCTGACTTTC
cdr3_aa: CASSIQGAQSGANVLTF

v_call: TRBV5-1
d_call: TRBD2
j_call: TRBJ2-2
clone_size: .
cdr3_nt: TGCGCCAGCAGGCCCGGGACTAGCGGGAGTCCCGGGGAGCTGTTTTTT
cdr3_aa: CASRPGTSGSPGELFF

v_call: TRBV3-1/TRBV3-2
d_call: .
j_call: TRBJ1-5
clone_size: .
cdr3_nt: TGTGCCAGCAGCCTCGGGACATTTGCCCATCAGCCCCAGCATTTT
cdr3_aa: CASSLGTFAHQPQHF

v_call: TRBV5-1
d_call: TRBD2
j_call: TRBJ2-1
clone_size: .
cdr3_nt: TGCGCCAGCAGGCGGGAGGGCTTGTACAATGAGCAGTTCTTC
cdr3_aa: CASRREGLYNEQFF

v_call: TRBV28
d_call: TRBD1
j_call: TRBJ1-2
clone_size: .
cdr3_nt: TGTGCCAGCAGTTCCTCCCCGGGACAGGGGAATGGCTACACCTTC
cdr3_aa: CASSSSPGQGNGYTF

v_call: TRBV10-2
d_call: .
j_call: TRBJ1-1
clone_size: .
cdr3_nt: TGCGCCAGCAGTGAGTCGAATAGAATGAACACTGAAGCTTTCTTT
cdr3_aa: CASSESNRMNTEAFF

v_call: TRBV4-3
d_call: .
j_call: TRBJ2-3
clone_size: .
cdr3_nt: TGCGCCAGCAGCCAAGGCAGGGGCCCAGATACGCAGTATTTT
cdr3_aa: CASSQGRGPDTQYF

v_call: TRBV24-1
d_call: TRBD2
j_call: TRBJ2-1
clone_size: .
cdr3_nt: TGTGCCACCAGGGGGGGCCCCGGGACTAGCGGGTCCCGTTCCTACAATGAGCAGTTCTTC
cdr3_aa: CATRGGPGTSGSRSYNEQFF

v_call: TRBV5-4
d_call: TRBD2
j_call: TRBJ2-1
clone_size: .
cdr3_nt: TGTGCCAGCAGACCTAGCGGGAGTGCAAACAATGAGCAGTTCTTC
cdr3_aa: CASRPSGSANNEQFF

v_call: TRBV10-3
d_call: .
j_call: TRBJ1-2
clone_size: .
cdr3_nt: TGTGCCATCAGTCTCGATGACAGCCACTACACCTTC
cdr3_aa: CAISLDDSHYTF

v_call: TRBV12-5
d_call: .
j_call: TRBJ2-6
clone_size: once
cdr3_nt: TGTGCTAGTGGTTCGGGAAGTGGGGCCAACGTCCTGACTTTC
cdr3_aa: CASGSGSGANVLTF

v_call: TRBV18
d_call: TRBD1
j_call: TRBJ1-2
clone_size: .
cdr3_nt: TGTGCCAGCTCACAATCCTCAGGACAGGATGGCTACACCTTC
cdr3_aa: CASSQSSGQDGYTF

v_call: TRBV5-5
d_call: TRBD1
j_call: TRBJ1-5
clone_size: few
cdr3_nt: TGTGCCAGCAGCTTGGGACAGGGACTCAATCAGCCCCAGCATTTT
cdr3_aa: CASSLGQGLNQPQHF

v_call: TRBV19
d_call: TRBD1
j_call: TRBJ1-1
clone_size: .
cdr3_nt: TGTGCCAGTAGTATCGGGACAGGGAACACTGAAGCTTTCTTT
cdr3_aa: CASSIGTGNTEAFF

v_call: TRBV7-9
d_call: .
j_call: TRBJ2-1
clone_size: .
cdr3_nt: TGTGCCAGCAGCTTTACAGGGACTGAGCAGTTCTTC
cdr3_aa: CASSFTGTEQFF

v_call: TRBV3-1/TRBV3-2
d_call: TRBD2
j_call: TRBJ2-5
clone_size: .
cdr3_nt: TGTGCCCCCACGGGGGGGGCGGGCACCCAGTACTTC
cdr3_aa: CAPTGGAGTQYF

v_call: TRBV18
d_call: TRBD1
j_call: TRBJ2-7
clone_size: .
cdr3_nt: TGTGCCAGCTCACCAAGACAGGGGCCCTACGAGCAGTACTTC
cdr3_aa: CASSPRQGPYEQYF

v_call: TRBV16
d_call: .
j_call: TRBJ1-6
clone_size: .
cdr3_nt: TGTGCCAGCAGCCAATCGTGGCAGGGGCAGTCACCCCTCCACTTT
cdr3_aa: CASSQSWQGQSPLHF

v_call: TRBV2
d_call: TRBD2
j_call: TRBJ2-1
clone_size: .
cdr3_nt: TGTGCCAGCAGGAATAGCGGGAGTAGGTCCTACAATGAGCAGTTCTTC
cdr3_aa: CASRNSGSRSYNEQFF

v_call: TRBV24-1
d_call: TRBD2
j_call: TRBJ2-5
clone_size: .
cdr3_nt: TGTGCCACCAGTGACTGGAAGCGGGAAGGAGAGACCCAGTACTTC
cdr3_aa: CATSDWKREGETQYF

v_call: TRBV9
d_call: TRBD1
j_call: TRBJ1-4
clone_size: .
cdr3_nt: TGTGCCAGCAGCGCAGGACAGGTCTTTGAAAAACTGTTTTTT
cdr3_aa: CASSAGQVFEKLFF

v_call: TRBV6-6
d_call: .
j_call: TRBJ1-2
clone_size: .
cdr3_nt: TGTGCCAGCAGTACCCAGGGAAATGGCTACACCTTC
cdr3_aa: CASSTQGNGYTF

v_call: TRBV18
d_call: .
j_call: TRBJ1-6
clone_size: .
cdr3_nt: TGTGCCAGCTCACCAACGACAGATAATTCACCCCTCCACTTT
cdr3_aa: CASSPTTDNSPLHF

v_call: TRBV7-2
d_call: .
j_call: TRBJ2-5
clone_size: .
cdr3_nt: TGTGCCAGCAGCTTAATGGCCGGGGACCAAGAGACCCAGTACTTC
cdr3_aa: CASSLMAGDQETQYF

v_call: TRBV5-1
d_call: .
j_call: TRBJ1-1
clone_size: .
cdr3_nt: TGCGCCAGCAGCTTGACTCAGAACACTGAAGCTTTCTTT
cdr3_aa: CASSLTQNTEAFF

v_call: TRBV6-6
d_call: .
j_call: TRBJ1-1
clone_size: .
cdr3_nt: TGTGCCAGCAGTTACACTTGGAACACTGAAGCTTTCTTT
cdr3_aa: CASSYTWNTEAFF

v_call: TRBV18
d_call: TRBD1
j_call: TRBJ1-2
clone_size: few
cdr3_nt: TGTGCCAGCTCACAGGACAGGGGGCGAGGTGGCTACACCTTC
cdr3_aa: CASSQDRGRGGYTF

v_call: TRBV18
d_call: .
j_call: TRBJ1-2
clone_size: few
cdr3_nt: TGTGCCAGCTCACTCTACGGAGGGGGCTACACCTTC
cdr3_aa: CASSLYGGGYTF

v_call: TRBV5-1
d_call: .
j_call: TRBJ2-5
clone_size: .
cdr3_nt: TGCGCCACTCACCCCACTCCTCGAGAGACCCAGTACTTC
cdr3_aa: CATHPTPRETQYF

v_call: TRBV5-1
d_call: TRBD2
j_call: TRBJ2-4
clone_size: .
cdr3_nt: TGCGCCAGCAGCCCGTGGGCAGCTAGCGGTGTCATTCAGTACTTC
cdr3_aa: CASSPWAASGVIQYF

v_call: TRBV25-1
d_call: TRBD2
j_call: TRBJ2-3
clone_size: .
cdr3_nt: TGTGCCAGCAGCGAATCTAGCGGGAGGACAGATACGCAGTATTTT
cdr3_aa: CASSESSGRTDTQYF

v_call: TRBV5-1
d_call: TRBD2
j_call: TRBJ2-5
clone_size: .
cdr3_nt: TGCGCCAGCAGCCATTCGTCTGGGGCGGGAGCACTAGGAGAGACCCAGTACTTC
cdr3_aa: CASSHSSGAGALGETQYF

v_call: TRBV19
d_call: .
j_call: TRBJ1-2
clone_size: .
cdr3_nt: TGTGCCAGTAGTATAGAAACGGGGGGAAATGGCTACACCTTC
cdr3_aa: CASSIETGGNGYTF

v_call: TRBV14
d_call: TRBD1
j_call: TRBJ1-6
clone_size: .
cdr3_nt: TGTGCCAGCTCGGGACAGTATAATTCACCCCTCCACTTT
cdr3_aa: CASSGQYNSPLHF

v_call: TRBV5-1
d_call: .
j_call: TRBJ2-1
clone_size: .
cdr3_nt: TGCGCCAGCAGCTTGGTGAGGGTCCCCTACAATGAGCAGTTCTTC
cdr3_aa: CASSLVRVPYNEQFF

v_call: TRBV19
d_call: TRBD1
j_call: TRBJ2-2
clone_size: .
cdr3_nt: TGTGCCAGTAGTATAGGGACAGGGTACTACACCGGGGAGCTGTTTTTT
cdr3_aa: CASSIGTGYYTGELFF

v_call: TRBV12-3/TRBV12-4
d_call: .
j_call: TRBJ2-1
clone_size: .
cdr3_nt: TGTGCCAGCACAAGGGGTGAGTTCAATGAGCAGTTCTTC
cdr3_aa: CASTRGEFNEQFF

v_call: TRBV28
d_call: .
j_call: TRBJ1-1
clone_size: .
cdr3_nt: TGTGCCAGCAGTTTATCGGGTTCTGAAGCTTTCTTT
cdr3_aa: CASSLSGSEAFF

v_call: TRBV18
d_call: TRBD2
j_call: TRBJ2-1
clone_size: .
cdr3_nt: TGTGCCAGCTCACCACGGGAGGGAGCCAATGAGCAGTTCTTC
cdr3_aa: CASSPREGANEQFF

v_call: TRBV5-6
d_call: TRBD1
j_call: TRBJ2-7
clone_size: few
cdr3_nt: TGTGCCAGCAGCTTGGACTTGACAGGGCGAGAGCAGTACTTC
cdr3_aa: CASSLDLTGREQYF

v_call: TRBV28
d_call: .
j_call: TRBJ1-1
clone_size: .
cdr3_nt: TGTGCCAGCAATTACCTCAGGGTGAGGAACACTGAAGCTTTCTTT
cdr3_aa: CASNYLRVRNTEAFF

v_call: TRBV2
d_call: TRBD1
j_call: TRBJ1-5
clone_size: .
cdr3_nt: TGTGCCAGCAGCTTACCGGGACAGGGGGCATCGAGGCAGCCCCAGCATTTT
cdr3_aa: CASSLPGQGASRQPQHF

v_call: TRBV7-2
d_call: TRBD2
j_call: TRBJ2-3
clone_size: .
cdr3_nt: TGTGCCAGCAGCTTTCTAGCGGTTCAGGGAGATACGCAGTATTTT
cdr3_aa: CASSFLAVQGDTQYF

v_call: TRBV7-8
d_call: TRBD1
j_call: TRBJ1-2
clone_size: .
cdr3_nt: TGTGCCAGCAGCTCCCAGGGGGACTATGGCTACACCTTC
cdr3_aa: CASSSQGDYGYTF

v_call: TRBV7-9
d_call: .
j_call: TRBJ2-6
clone_size: .
cdr3_nt: TGTGCCAGCAGCTTAGAGGCGGGCTCTGGGGCCAACGTCCTGACTTTC
cdr3_aa: CASSLEAGSGANVLTF

v_call: TRBV2
d_call: TRBD1
j_call: TRBJ2-3
clone_size: .
cdr3_nt: TGTGCCAGCAGTGGATCGAAGGGGGCGCCCACGCAGTATTTT
cdr3_aa: CASSGSKGAPTQYF

v_call: TRBV10-3
d_call: TRBD1
j_call: TRBJ2-3
clone_size: .
cdr3_nt: TGTGCCATCAGTGAAAACGGACAGGGGTTCACAGATACGCAGTATTTT
cdr3_aa: CAISENGQGFTDTQYF

v_call: TRBV19
d_call: .
j_call: TRBJ2-6
clone_size: .
cdr3_nt: TGTGCCAGTAGTCTTGGGCAGACTGGGGCCAACGTCCTGACTTTC
cdr3_aa: CASSLGQTGANVLTF

v_call: TRBV27
d_call: .
j_call: TRBJ2-3
clone_size: .
cdr3_nt: TGTGCCAGCAGTTGGTCCAGGGGGAGGGATACGCAGTATTTT
cdr3_aa: CASSWSRGRDTQYF

v_call: TRBV10-3
d_call: .
j_call: TRBJ2-1
clone_size: once
cdr3_nt: TGTGCCATCAGTGTCCCGGGTGGAATCCAGTTCTTC
cdr3_aa: CAISVPGGIQFF

v_call: TRBV2
d_call: .
j_call: TRBJ1-2
clone_size: .
cdr3_nt: TGTGCCAGCAATGCGGGGCCCTATGGCTACACCTTC
cdr3_aa: CASNAGPYGYTF